This T cell receptor (beta chain) was recovered during a study of T cells in Graves' hyperthyroidism and ophthalmopathy. Study-level information: Peripheral blood was drawn at first diagnosis, prior to all treatment.

The diagnostic basis comprised clinical symptoms, serum thyroxine and TRAb, thyroid ultrasound and orbital computed tomography. PBMCs were derived from 10 ml fresh peripheral blood. The study's findings and limits: Median prediction lead before ophthalmopathy onset was around seven months with the model.

TCR beta CDR3 regions were amplified from RNA transcripts. First-round RT-PCR of the TCR CDR3 relied on the HTBI primer set. Each CDR3 protein gets one entry after TCRdb re-called the multiplex PCR reads with MiXCR. The data contain about 560,000 distinct CDR3 sequences, approximately 15% of them seen just once; the ten biggest clones take up 18%. The CDR3 sequence is 13 residues long. The germline gives CDR1 SGHTA, CDR2 FQGNSA. Deletions cut 4 bases from V and 5 bases from J, with 11 bases between. As for this clonotype: Its specificity is unknown.

The rearrangement uses TRBV7-2 and TRBJ2-5; the D is unclear. The receptor comes from a woman younger than 30 with Graves' hyperthyroidism. Material: blood. CDR3 loop: CASSSEFRETQYF. DNA of the CDR3: TGTGCCAGCAGCTCAGAATTCAGGGAGACCCAGTACTTC.